This T cell receptor (beta chain) appears in the sequencing data of a study of neurological immune-mediated disorders. Broader study findings: HTLV-1-associated myelopathy showed the most TCR clonal expansion; multiple sclerosis the least, below healthy controls.

At least ten counts were recorded for this clonotype. Antigen: not known. Unsorted libraries used 2 million PBMCs kept at -80 degrees C. V gave up 5 bases and J gave up 3 bases; unmatched junction bases: 4. CDR1 and CDR2 from the germline V gene are SGHVS and FQNEAQ. This CDR3 is 14 amino acids long. TCRdb reanalysed the 5' RACE reads using MiXCR and keeps one entry per CDR3 protein. The table includes tens of thousands of distinct CDR3 sequences, 17% detected once. The sequence was obtained from a woman between 40 and 55 years old in good health. V usage is TRBV7-8 and J usage is TRBJ2-3; 8 nucleotides match TRBD1. Sequenced material: PBMCs. CDR3 DNA sequence: TGTGCCAGCAGCGCAGACAGGGGTACAGATACGCAGTATTTT. Translated, it gives CASSADRGTDTQYF.